The clone carrying this T cell receptor (beta chain) has only one observation. Its target is unknown. This record belongs to a study of cytomegalovirus exposure and HLA in healthy donors. On the study more broadly: Early released data had about 85 million unique TCRs, all coming from HLA-typed donors. General study points: TCR beta V- and J-gene trimming was later associated with a missense DCLRE1C variant. TCR beta sequences numbering 16,951 were associated with HLA alleles at 0.05 false discovery rate in a later analysis.

PCR primers comprised 60 Vbeta and 13 Jbeta primers. The table came from immunoSEQ multiplex PCR; TCRdb's copy has only in-frame clones and leaves some out. Of about 150,000 clones listed, about three fifths were seen once; the top ten hold roughly 7%. This CDR3 is 17 amino acids long. The sample was PBMCs. This receptor was obtained from a woman between 55 and 75 years old in good health and CMV-seropositive. The chain uses TRBV12-2 and TRBJ2-5; the D call in the table, TRBD2, was not verified against the DNA. TRBV12-2 is an annotated pseudogene. The CDR3 DNA follows: TGTGCAAGTCGCTCGCCCTTCCTAGCGGCAAAACAAGAGACCCAGTACTTC. It codes for CASRSPFLAAKQETQYF.